This record concerns one T cell receptor (beta chain) sequence. This sample was taken from a study of blood T cell repertoires in COVID-19. Study details: Researchers got acute and convalescent COVID-19 samples from the United States, Italy and Spain. In each case, the material was cDNA or gDNA derived from T cells, B-cell-depleted T cells, or PBMCs.

Authors' processing steps: Researchers report that nucleated cell counts were estimated from reference gene primer amplification. Profiled with immunoSEQ multiplex PCR; TCRdb holds only in-frame clones, not every one. V, J and clone size are those of that table, while D and trimming were read from the DNA. This repertoire shows around 23,000 clones, about 86% found once; its top ten account for about a sixth. Germline lookup yields CDR1 MNHEY and CDR2 SVGEGT. The CDR3 has 15 residues. Unmatched junction bases numbered 7, after V lost 3 bases and J lost 2 bases. This clonotype was sampled from a human donor with acute or convalescent COVID-19. The donor label of this sample is uncertain. The genes are TRBV6-2 or TRBV6-3 and TRBJ2-7; TRBD2 aligns across 7 bases. Sequenced: peripheral blood. CDR3 DNA sequence: TGTGCCAGCAGTTATGTTCACGGGGGGACCTACGAGCAGTACTTC. Protein sequence: CASSYVHGGTYEQYF.